Described below is a single T cell receptor (beta chain) sequence and its context. V was cut by 9 bases and J by 1 base, with 9 bases left in between. The CDR3 has 13 amino acids. Per the germline V gene, CDR1 is SNHLY and CDR2 is FYNNEI. The data originate from a study of T cell repertoires in cytomegalovirus infection. Study as a whole: Both a matching HLA type and CMV infection were indicated by public TCR beta signatures.

From the reads, TCRdb called clonotypes with MiXCR, one entry per CDR3 protein. The table includes about 740,000 distinct CDR3 sequences, 35% to 45% detected once. The source is a human donor in good health (CMV status not recorded). Some clones in this sample may be carry-over from other donors' samples. The chain is built from TRBV2 and TRBJ2-2; tentatively, D is TRBD1 (5 bases). Sequenced: PBMCs. CDR3 protein: CASQTENTGELFF. The CDR3 DNA reads as TGTGCCAGTCAGACAGAGAACACCGGGGAGCTGTTTTTT.